This entry lists 15 T cell receptor beta chains sequenced from one sample in a study of T-cell memory formation after mild COVID-19. TCRdb re-analysed the 5' RACE reads in MiXCR, keeping a single row per CDR3 protein. The sample has 530,000 or so distinct CDR3 sequences, roughly 17% seen once. Source material: PBMCs or a T cell subset sorted from them (not recorded which). These receptors all come from an adult woman who had mild COVID-19 (a few samples of this study predate the infection). Cell type and time point are not known.

In its sample, this clonotype was seen many times. This rearrangement joins TRBV7-2 to TRBJ2-3; tentative D call: TRBD2 (5 bases). The ends were cut back, 1 base at V and 0 bases at J, with 8 bases in the middle. The CDR3 has 15 amino acids. The germline gives CDR1 SGHTA, CDR2 FQGNSA. CDR3 in DNA: TGTGCCAGCAGCTTAGTACCGGGGAGCACAGATACGCAGTATTTT. Translating it yields CASSLVPGSTDTQYF.

This clonotype came up a few times. This chain connects TRBV12-3 or TRBV12-4 to TRBJ2-7; D might be TRBD2 (5 bases). Trimming removed 6 bases at V and 7 bases at J, with 13 bases between. CDR3 size: 12 residues. The DNA of the CDR3 is TGTGCCAGCAGCGGAGAGGGTGAAGAGCAGTACTTC. As protein: CASSGEGEEQYF.

The chain couples TRBV6-5 to TRBJ2-3, with D uncertain. This CDR3 contains 15 residues. Germline loops: CDR1 MNHEY, CDR2 SVGAGI. Trimming removed 6 bases from V and 2 bases from J, with 15 bases in between. The CDR3 sequence: CASRYGSTHTDTQYF. CDR3 nucleotides: TGTGCCAGCAGATACGGCTCGACACACACAGATACGCAGTATTTT.

The chain recombines TRBV12-3 or TRBV12-4 with TRBJ1-1, with TRBD1 identical over 8 bases. The CDR3 covers 17 residues. The V gene end was trimmed by 5 bases and the J gene end by 1 base; junction bases not matched to a gene: 12. The CDR3 reads CASSPRDRGKANTEAFF. The DNA of the CDR3 is TGTGCCAGCAGTCCCCGCGACAGGGGTAAAGCGAACACTGAAGCTTTCTTT.

The V call is TRBV9, the J call TRBJ2-2; D possibly corresponds to TRBD2 (6 bases). Trimming shortened V by 2 bases and J by 4 bases, and 18 bases separated the two germline ends. This CDR3 region has 17 residues. Germline CDR1 is SGDLS and CDR2 is YYNGEE. CDR3 sequence reads: CASSVTPSRGSTGELFF. The CDR3 nucleotides are TGTGCCAGCAGCGTGACACCGAGCCGGGGGAGCACCGGGGAGCTGTTTTTT.

The chain carries TRBV5-6 and TRBJ2-7; perhaps TRBD2 as D (5 bases). CDR3 length: 13 amino acids. CDR1 and CDR2 (germline): SGHDT, YYEEEE. The V and J ends lost 4 bases and 3 bases respectively, with 11 bases between them. In DNA, the CDR3 is TGTGCCAGCAGCCGCGAGCGGTTCTACGAGCAGTACTTC. Encoded protein: CASSRERFYEQYF. The whole variable domain, filled in from reference TRBV5-6 and TRBJ2-7, reads DAGVTQSPTHLIKTRGQQVTLRCSPKSGHDTVSWYQQALGQGPQFIFQYYEEEERQRGNFPDRFSGHQFPNYSSELNVNALLLGDSALYLCASSRERFYEQYFGPGTRLTVT.

This clonotype showed up just a few times. The chain joins TRBV11-2 to TRBJ2-5; D call uncertain. In germline, CDR1 is SGHAT, CDR2 FQNNGV. The V end was cut by 1 base, the J end by 4 bases, with 13 bases between. CDR3 size: 15 residues. Written as DNA, the CDR3 is TGTGCCAGCAGCTTAGGGGGTAACTACGGAGAGACCCAGTACTTC. This translates into CASSLGGNYGETQYF.

The V call is TRBV11-2, the J call TRBJ2-5, with a possible D match to TRBD2 (5 bases). CDR1 and CDR2 from the germline V gene are SGHAT and FQNNGV. The V gene lost 1 base and the J gene lost 0 bases, with 9 bases spanning the gap. This CDR3 contains 15 residues. CDR3 residues: CASSLGTGNQETQYF. The CDR3 region has the DNA TGTGCCAGCAGCTTAGGCACGGGAAACCAAGAGACCCAGTACTTC.

The chain employs TRBV6-2 or TRBV6-3 and TRBJ2-7; D possibly corresponds to TRBD2 (5 bases). The length of the CDR3 is 13 residues. From germline, CDR1 is MNHEY and CDR2 SVGEGT. V lost 9 bases, J lost 2 bases, and 14 bases lay in between. In DNA form, the CDR3 reads TGTGCCAGGGGGAGACTGCCCCCCTACGAGCAGTACTTC. Protein: CARGRLPPYEQYF.

Remarks on this clonotype: Since a much larger clone is just one base distant, this may be a read error. The chain carries TRBV12-3 or TRBV12-4 and TRBJ1-1; no definite D call. This CDR3 region has 11 residues. V lost 6 bases and J 2 bases, leaving 4 bases between the germline ends. The CDR3 spells CASRINTEAFF. The CDR3 DNA sequence: TGTGCCAGCAGGATAAACACTGAAGCTTTCTTT.

The rearrangement uses TRBV6-6 and TRBJ2-5; TRBD2 matches at 9 bases. Germline V gene sequence: CDR1 MNHNY, CDR2 SVGAGI (reference sequence). The CDR3 contains 14 residues. The trim removed 2 bases at V and 5 bases at J, leaving 3 bases unmatched. The CDR3 loop is CASSYGTSPETQYF. CDR3 sequence (DNA): TGTGCCAGCAGTTACGGGACTAGCCCTGAGACCCAGTACTTC.

In its sample, this clonotype was seen a few times. The chain has TRBV3-1 and TRBJ2-5; 10 bases are shared with TRBD2. V lost 4 bases and J lost 0; bases outside the gene matches: 5. The CDR3 has 16 residues. Germline-derived CDR1 and CDR2 are LGHDT and YNNKEL (reference sequence). CDR3 bases: TGTGCCAGCAGCCCCGGGACTAGCGCCTACCAAGAGACCCAGTACTTC. It yields the protein CASSPGTSAYQETQYF.

There are a few counts of this clonotype. V is TRBV11-2 and J is TRBJ2-5; D call uncertain. The CDR3 spans 14 residues. Looked up from germline, CDR1 is SGHAT and CDR2 is FQNNGV. Trimming took 1 base from V and 1 from J, leaving 7 bases between them. The CDR3 DNA reads as TGTGCCAGCAGCTTAGGATGGCCCCAAGAGACCCAGTACTTC. It translates to CASSLGWPQETQYF.

This rearrangement joins TRBV5-1 to TRBJ1-4, with a tentative D call TRBD1 (5 bases). The CDR3 spans 15 residues. V shed 0 bases and J shed 2 bases, with 8 bases lying between them. Germline CDR1 is SGHRS and CDR2 is YFSETQ. The CDR3 DNA follows: TGCGCCAGCAGCTTGGAAGGGGCGACTAATGAAAAACTGTTTTTT. Its protein is CASSLEGATNEKLFF.

This clonotype was detected only a few times. The chain couples TRBV11-3 to TRBJ2-2; 7 bases fit TRBD2. The ends lost 5 bases at V and 5 bases at J; junction bases unmatched: 11. The germline gives CDR1 SGHNT, CDR2 YENEEA. There are 16 residues in the CDR3. The CDR3 nucleotides are TGTGCCAGCAGCCCATTCCTCGCGGGAGTTACCGGGGAGCTGTTTTTT. This codes for CASSPFLAGVTGELFF.